These 9 T cell receptor beta chains came from one sample sequenced in a study of T cell responses to AZD1222 COVID-19 vaccine. This table comes from immunoSEQ multiplex PCR, and its TCRdb copy is limited to in-frame clones, with some not included. Of some 62,000 clones in the sample, 76% were seen once. The specimen comprised peripheral blood, sampled on day 0 of AZD1222 vaccination. The receptors derive from an adult in good health.

This chain links TRBV19 with TRBJ1-6; tentative D call: TRBD1 (6 bases). The CDR3 consists of 18 residues. The V end lost 9 bases, the J end lost 2 bases, and 23 bases lay between the germline ends. The germline V gene has CDR1 LNHDA and CDR2 SQIVND (reference sequence). The CDR3 DNA is TGTGCCAGCCGTAGGACAGCTTACTACGATCCCTATAATTCACCCCTCCACTTT. Protein: CASRRTAYYDPYNSPLHF.

The chain recombines TRBV28 with TRBJ1-1; D gene ambiguous. Germline-derived CDR1 and CDR2 are MDHEN and SYDVKM. V lost 2 bases, J lost 0 bases, and 4 bases lay in between. The CDR3 is 13 residues long. CDR3 in amino acids: CASSLLVNTEAFF. The CDR3 coding sequence is TGTGCCAGCAGTTTACTTGTGAACACTGAAGCTTTCTTT.

This clone has a handful of counts. The chain joins TRBV10-3 to TRBJ1-6; D gene unclear. Between the trimmed V and J ends, which lost 10 bases and 10 bases, there was a span of 14 bases. Per germline, CDR1 ENHRY and CDR2 SYGVKD. CDR3 length: 12 residues. The CDR3 protein is CATGGVGSPLHF. The DNA for the CDR3 is TGTGCCACCGGTGGGGTCGGATCACCCCTCCACTTT.

The chain is built from TRBV2 and TRBJ1-4; D remains unclear. V was pared by 2 bases and J by 6 bases, with 10 bases between. This CDR3 spans 14 amino acids. CDR1 and CDR2 (germline): SNHLY, FYNNEI. The CDR3 loop is CASSEKGLDEKLFF. As DNA, the CDR3 is TGTGCCAGCAGTGAAAAAGGATTGGATGAAAAACTGTTTTTT.

The chain couples TRBV7-8 to TRBJ2-3, with D perhaps assigned TRBD1 or TRBD2 (5 bases each). This CDR3 spans 15 amino acids. Germline V gives CDR1 SGHVS, CDR2 FQNEAQ. The V end lost 5 bases, the J end lost 5 bases, and 17 bases lay between the germline ends. In DNA form, the CDR3 reads TGTGCCAGCAGCCCCAGAGGGGAGAGGGAAGATACGCAGTATTTT. Its translation: CASSPRGEREDTQYF.

The chain carries TRBV18 and TRBJ1-6, with 7 bases matching TRBD1. The germline V gene encodes CDR1 KGHSH and CDR2 LQKENI. J was trimmed by 5 bases and V by 1 base; bases with no gene match: 2. The CDR3 loop spans 15 amino acids. CDR3 loop: CASSPRQGDNSPLHF. The CDR3 bases are TGTGCCAGCTCACCACGACAGGGAGATAATTCACCCCTCCACTTT.

V usage is TRBV5-1 and J usage is TRBJ1-1, with 7 bases matching TRBD1. The CDR3 runs to 15 residues. V dropped 1 base and J dropped 4; count of bases not matched to a gene: 7. In germline, CDR1 is SGHRS, CDR2 YFSETQ. The CDR3 DNA follows: TGCGCCAGCAGCTTGTCCCACGGACAGGTCACTGAAGCTTTCTTT. Protein sequence: CASSLSHGQVTEAFF.

CDR3 sequence reads: CASSFEVETQYF. CDR3 DNA sequence: TGTGCCAGCAGTTTTGAGGTAGAGACCCAGTACTTC. The J gene is TRBJ2-5, the V gene TRBV12-3 or TRBV12-4; D gene uncertain. Trimming pared 3 bases from V and 4 bases from J, leaving 6 bases between. This CDR3 has 12 amino acids.

The chain employs TRBV3-1 (or the pseudogene TRBV3-2) and TRBJ1-5; no clear D gene. The CDR3 is 13 amino acids. Trimming removed 0 bases from V and 6 bases from J, with 6 bases in between. Germline V gene sequence: CDR1 LGHDT, CDR2 YNNKEL (reference sequence). The CDR3 nucleotides read TGTGCCAGCAGCCAAGAGCGTGGTCAGCCCCAGCATTTT. Its translation is CASSQERGQPQHF.